The 18 T cell receptor beta chains listed next were all sequenced from one sample in a study of blood T cell repertoires in COVID-19. Libraries were prepared by immunoSEQ multiplex PCR; TCRdb keeps only in-frame clonotypes and omits some of them. The data show 80,000 or so clones, 65% to 90% seen once. Source material: peripheral blood. These receptors all come from a man aged 50-60 years with COVID-19, enrolled during active disease.

This clone appeared once. The chain links TRBV10-3 to TRBJ2-3; D unresolved. Deletions cut 0 bases from V and 4 bases from J, with 8 bases between. CDR1 is ENHRY, CDR2 SYGVKD, per germline. This CDR3 region has 14 residues. The CDR3 coding sequence is TGTGCCATCAGTGAGTCCCGGGTCGCAGATACGCAGTATTTT. Translated: CAISESRVADTQYF.

This sequence joins TRBV19 and TRBJ1-1, with D possibly matching TRBD1 (5 bases). Germline values: CDR1 LNHDA, CDR2 SQIVND (reference sequence). The CDR3 runs to 15 residues. Trimming left V 7 bases short and J 1 base short, with 16 bases between. CDR3 amino acids: CASKGHQGGNTEAFF. The CDR3 nucleotides read TGTGCCAGTAAGGGCCACCAGGGAGGGAACACTGAAGCTTTCTTT.

The chain combines TRBV27 with TRBJ1-2; D is ambiguous. CDR1 and CDR2 (germline): MNHEY, SMNVEV (reference sequence). The germline V and J ends were trimmed by 5 bases and 6 bases, with 13 bases remaining between them. This CDR3 comprises 13 residues. For the CDR3, the DNA is TGTGCCAGCAGTCAGCGCCCCGGTGATGGCTACACCTTC. Translating gives CASSQRPGDGYTF.

V gene TRBV6-1 combines with J gene TRBJ1-2, with TRBD1 matching over 8 bases. The V segment lost 5 bases and the J segment 12 bases; nucleotides outside the gene matches: 11. The CDR3 covers 13 residues. Germline-derived CDR1 and CDR2 are MNHNS and SASEGT. The CDR3 spells CASSLDRGAGNTF. The CDR3 nucleotides read TGTGCCAGCAGTCTTGACAGGGGCGCGGGCAACACCTTC.

The chain is built from TRBV7-2 and TRBJ2-1; D unresolved. Trimming took off 1 base at V and 7 bases at J, with 14 bases between the two ends. CDR1 is SGHTA, CDR2 FQGNSA, per germline. The CDR3 totals 15 residues. CDR3 sequence (DNA): TGTGCCAGCAGCTTAGGCCCTAACGAGAGTAATGAGCAGTTCTTC. Encoded protein: CASSLGPNESNEQFF.

V and J are TRBV20-1 and TRBJ1-6; D unclear. CDR1 DFQATT and CDR2 SNEGSKA come from the germline V gene (reference sequence). Trimming stripped 3 bases from V and 3 bases from J, with 9 bases between. The CDR3 totals 14 residues. This CDR3 reads CSASSRVYNSPLHF. The CDR3, as DNA: TGCAGTGCTAGTTCTCGCGTCTATAATTCACCCCTCCACTTT.

The rearrangement uses TRBV6-2 or TRBV6-3 and TRBJ2-7; 10 bases fit TRBD2. The CDR3 consists of 16 residues. The ends lost 5 bases at V and 3 bases at J; junction bases unmatched: 10. Germline lookup yields CDR1 MNHEY and CDR2 SVGEGT. The CDR3 DNA reads as TGTGCCAGCAGTACTCCGGGACTAGCGCTAGACTACGAGCAGTACTTC. Protein: CASSTPGLALDYEQYF.

V gene TRBV6-2 or TRBV6-3 combines with J gene TRBJ1-1, with D perhaps matching TRBD1 (5 bases). The CDR3 sequence is 15 residues long. Between the trimmed V and J ends, which lost 5 bases and 6 bases, there was a span of 19 bases. Germline V gene sequence: CDR1 MNHEY, CDR2 SVGEGT. Written as DNA, the CDR3 is TGTGCCAGCAGTGGGTACAAGGGGCGCGTCGCTGAAGCTTTCTTT. This codes for CASSGYKGRVAEAFF.

The rearrangement joins TRBV7-3 to TRBJ2-2; 8 nucleotides align to TRBD2. The V gene end was trimmed by 1 base and the J gene end by 5 bases; junction bases not matched to a gene: 9. There are 17 residues in the CDR3. Per germline, CDR1 SGHTA and CDR2 FQGTGA. The CDR3 coding sequence is TGTGCCAGCAGCTTAAGACCCAGCGGGAGTGGTACCGGGGAGCTGTTTTTT. Its protein is CASSLRPSGSGTGELFF.

The chain employs TRBV3-1 (or the pseudogene TRBV3-2) and TRBJ2-1; a possible D gene is TRBD2 (5 bases). Trimming cost V 0 bases and J 6 bases, with 15 bases left between them. This CDR3 contains 16 residues. CDR1 is LGHDT and CDR2 is YNNKEL in the germline V gene (reference sequence). CDR3 region: CASSQDSRVGSNEQFF. For the CDR3, the DNA is TGTGCCAGCAGCCAAGACTCGAGGGTAGGTTCCAATGAGCAGTTCTTC.

This CDR3 is CATSRDQGSEQFF. CDR3 in DNA: TGTGCCACCAGCAGAGATCAGGGCAGTGAGCAGTTCTTC. This chain joins TRBV15 and TRBJ2-1; possibly TRBD1 for D (5 bases). Germline V gives CDR1 LNHNV, CDR2 YYDKDF (reference sequence). The CDR3 is 13 amino acids. V lost 0 bases, J lost 9 bases, and 9 bases lay in between.

V gene TRBV5-1 combines with J gene TRBJ2-2; D is perhaps TRBD2 (6 bases). This CDR3 has 16 amino acids. Germline CDR1 SGHRS, CDR2 YFSETQ. The V end was cut by 2 bases, the J end by 0 bases, with 11 bases between. CDR3 sequence (DNA): TGCGCCAGCAGCTTAGGACTACCAGCGAACACCGGGGAGCTGTTTTTT. It specifies CASSLGLPANTGELFF.

The chain has TRBV11-2 and TRBJ2-7, with D tentatively TRBD1 (5 bases). V shed 4 bases and J shed 4 bases, with 17 bases lying between them. This CDR3 spans 15 amino acids. Germline CDR1 and CDR2: SGHAT and FQNNGV. CDR3 sequence (DNA): TGTGCCAGCAGCTATTTTAAGGGGCAAAAGTACGAGCAGTACTTC. Translated: CASSYFKGQKYEQYF.

This chain joins TRBV28 and TRBJ1-4, with D unclear. CDR1 is MDHEN and CDR2 is SYDVKM in the germline V gene. The CDR3 consists of 15 residues. Trimming shortened V by 5 bases and J by 8 bases, and 18 bases separated the two germline ends. CDR3 nucleotides: TGTGCCAGCAGTCACCCGGGAGCGATGGGGGAAAAACTGTTTTTT. Amino acids: CASSHPGAMGEKLFF.

The chain couples TRBV7-2 to TRBJ1-2; a possible D gene is TRBD1 (5 bases). The germline V and J ends were trimmed by 5 bases and 2 bases, with 15 bases remaining between them. The CDR3 contains 15 residues. CDR1 and CDR2 from the germline V gene are SGHTA and FQGNSA. This CDR3 reads CASSPSRRANYGYTF. The CDR3 coding sequence is TGTGCCAGCAGCCCTTCGCGCAGGGCGAACTATGGCTACACCTTC.

In this sample, this clone turned up once. This chain joins TRBV30 and TRBJ1-5; 7 bases are a match to TRBD1. CDR1 and CDR2 from the germline V gene are GTSNPN and SVGIG (reference sequence). V lost 2 bases to trimming and J lost 5 bases; unmatched junction nucleotides: 9. The CDR3 loop spans 15 amino acids. The CDR3 region is CAWSLRGQWDQPQHF. The CDR3, as DNA: TGTGCCTGGAGTCTCCGGGGACAGTGGGATCAGCCCCAGCATTTT.

The gene calls are TRBV7-2 and TRBJ2-5; D is perhaps TRBD1 (5 bases). Germline V CDR1 and CDR2: SGHTA, FQGNSA. V was clipped by 2 bases and J by 4 bases, with 17 bases between them. This CDR3 region has 16 residues. CDR3 coding DNA: TGTGCCAGCAGCTTACTGGCAGGGTCGACAGTAGAGACCCAGTACTTC. Its protein product is CASSLLAGSTVETQYF. Based on the CDR3 plus reference TRBV7-2 and TRBJ2-5, the full variable domain is GAGVSQSPSNKVTEKGKDVELRCDPISGHTALYWYRQSLGQGLEFLIYFQGNSAPDKSGLPSDRFSAERTGGSVSTLTIQRTQQEDSAVYLCASSLLAGSTVETQYFGPGTRLLVL.

The chain is built from TRBV6-1 and TRBJ1-3, with TRBD1 matching over 8 bases. CDR1 and CDR2 (germline): MNHNS, SASEGT. CDR3 length: 19 residues. Trimming cost V 1 base and J 7 bases; bases outside gene matches: 18. CDR3 sequence (DNA): TGTGCCAGCAGTGAAGTAGAGCGGCGGCGGACAGGGTCCGATAACACCATATATTTT. Its protein product is CASSEVERRRTGSDNTIYF.